A single sample gave rise to the 9 T cell receptor beta chains below, sequenced in a study of Graves' ophthalmopathy and Graves' hyperthyroidism (dated by TCRdb to 2017 to 2018). The sequencer listed for this sample is Illumina HiSeq 2000. TCR beta CDR3 regions were amplified from RNA transcripts for repertoire sequencing. HTBI primers and the Qiagen OneStep RT-PCR kit were used in a first-round RT-PCR, which was followed by a second-round multiplex PCR, size selection and purification. TCRdb redid the processing of the public reads, applying fastp at Q25 and MiXCR, and retained in-frame beta chains. Rows with a matching CDR3 protein are joined into one entry that keeps the most common DNA and genes. Recorded for this sample are a few hundred thousand distinct CDR3 sequences; 15% to 20% of them occurred a single time. The top ten clonotypes cover 9% to 15% of the sample. The sequenced sample consisted of peripheral blood. These receptors were collected from an adult man with Graves' ophthalmopathy.

DNA for the CDR3: TGTGCCAGCAGCTTAGGTCTAGCGGGAGGGCCCCACGAGCAGTACTTC. Its protein product is CASSLGLAGGPHEQYF. V gene TRBV11-2 combines with J gene TRBJ2-7; 12 positions agree with TRBD2. J was trimmed by 5 bases and V by 1 base; bases with no gene match: 6. CDR3 length equals 16 residues. The germline V gene has CDR1 SGHAT and CDR2 FQNNGV.

This clonotype was found many times. The chain recombines TRBV11-2 with TRBJ2-5; a possible D gene is TRBD2 (6 bases). The CDR3 length is 14 residues. V was trimmed by 1 base and J by 7 bases, leaving 13 bases between them. Looked up from germline, CDR1 is SGHAT and CDR2 is FQNNGV. CDR3 loop: CASSLVGGPGTQYF. CDR3 in DNA: TGTGCCAGCAGCTTAGTCGGGGGTCCGGGGACCCAGTACTTC.

The chain uses TRBV19 and TRBJ2-5; 9 positions match TRBD2. J lost 5 bases, V lost 7 bases, and 11 bases had no gene match. Germline CDR1 is LNHDA and CDR2 is SQIVND (reference sequence). The CDR3 extends over 15 amino acids. The CDR3 sequence is CASKPSGLAIETQYF. In DNA form, the CDR3 reads TGTGCCAGTAAACCCTCAGGACTAGCGATTGAGACCCAGTACTTC.

This clonotype was seen repeatedly, ten times or more. CDR3 in DNA: TGTGCCAGCAGCTCATTTGCAGGGGACTCCTACGAGCAGTACTTC. Its translation: CASSSFAGDSYEQYF. V usage is TRBV7-8 and J usage is TRBJ2-7, with D perhaps TRBD1 (6 bases). V was cut by 4 bases and J by 0 bases, with 13 bases left in between. This CDR3 is built from 15 residues. The germline gives CDR1 SGHVS, CDR2 FQNEAQ. Full variable domain (outside the CDR3, taken from reference TRBV7-8 and TRBJ2-7): GAGVSQSPRYKVAKRGQDVALRCDPISGHVSLFWYQQALGQGPEFLTYFQNEAQLDKSGLPSDRFFAERPEGSVSTLKIQRTQQEDSAVYLCASSSFAGDSYEQYFGPGTRLTVT.

Many counts were recorded for this clonotype. The gene calls are TRBV19 and TRBJ1-2; D is possibly TRBD1 (5 bases). Trimming removed 3 bases at V and 4 bases at J, with 12 bases between. Per the germline V gene, CDR1 is LNHDA and CDR2 is SQIVND (reference sequence). The CDR3 consists of 14 residues. The CDR3 spells CASSIGHYLYGYTF. As DNA, the CDR3 is TGTGCCAGTAGTATCGGACACTACCTCTATGGCTACACCTTC.

This clonotype was detected ten times or more. V is TRBV7-9 and J is TRBJ2-5; D possibly corresponds to TRBD2 (6 bases). Per the germline V gene, CDR1 is SEHNR and CDR2 is FQNEAQ (reference sequence). The CDR3 covers 12 residues. The chain's CDR3 is CSGRGLSETQYF. The CDR3 nucleotides read TGTTCTGGGCGGGGCCTCTCGGAGACCCAGTACTTC. The full variable domain, its missing parts supplied by reference TRBV7-9 and TRBJ2-5, is DTGVSQNPRHKITKRGQNVTFRCDPISEHNRLYWYRQTLGQGPEFLTYFQNEAQLEKSRLLSDRFSAERPKGSFSTLEIQRTEQGDSAMYLCSGRGLSETQYFGPGTRLLVL.

This clonotype was seen repeatedly, ten times or more. The V call is TRBV20-1, the J call TRBJ1-1, with D perhaps matching TRBD1 (5 bases). CDR1 is DFQATT, CDR2 SNEGSKA, per germline (reference sequence). V lost 3 bases to trimming and J lost 11 bases, with 19 bases between them. The CDR3 runs 13 residues. The CDR3 sequence: CSASPRVLGRAFF. The CDR3, as DNA: TGCAGTGCTAGTCCCCGCGTGCTGGGGCGCGCTTTCTTT.

This clonotype was seen ten or more times. The chain recombines TRBV20-1 with TRBJ1-1, with 8 nucleotides matching TRBD1. The CDR3 has 15 residues. Germline V lookup: CDR1 DFQATT, CDR2 SNEGSKA (reference sequence). With V trimmed by 0 bases and J by 6 bases, 9 bases remained unmatched. The CDR3 region has the DNA TGCAGTGCTAGAGATCCGCGACAGGGGAGGGCTGAAGCTTTCTTT. It is translated as CSARDPRQGRAEAFF.

The gene calls are TRBV11-2 and TRBJ1-5; the match to TRBD1 covers 12 bases. Trimming removed 5 bases from V and 7 bases from J; junction bases left unmatched: 12. The CDR3 is 17 residues long. Germline V gene lookup returns CDR1 SGHAT and CDR2 FQNNGV. The CDR3 DNA follows: TGTGCCAGCAGCCGGGTCCCGGGACAGGGGGCAGGACAGCCCCAGCATTTT. Its translation is CASSRVPGQGAGQPQHF.